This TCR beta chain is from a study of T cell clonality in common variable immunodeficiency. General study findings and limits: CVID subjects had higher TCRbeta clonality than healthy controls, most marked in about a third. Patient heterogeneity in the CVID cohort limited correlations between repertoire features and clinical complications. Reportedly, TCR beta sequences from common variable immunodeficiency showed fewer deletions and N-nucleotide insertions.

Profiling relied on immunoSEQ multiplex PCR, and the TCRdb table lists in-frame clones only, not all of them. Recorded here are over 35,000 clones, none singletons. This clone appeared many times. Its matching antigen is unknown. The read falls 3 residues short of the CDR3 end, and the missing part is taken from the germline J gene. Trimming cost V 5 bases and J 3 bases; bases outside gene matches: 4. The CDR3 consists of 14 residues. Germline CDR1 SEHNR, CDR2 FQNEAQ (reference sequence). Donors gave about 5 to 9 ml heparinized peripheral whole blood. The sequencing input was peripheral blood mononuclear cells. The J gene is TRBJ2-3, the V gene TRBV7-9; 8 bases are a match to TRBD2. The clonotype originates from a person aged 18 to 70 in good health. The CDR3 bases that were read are TGTGCCAGCAGCCCCGGGGGGGGTACAGATACG. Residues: CASSPGGGTDT. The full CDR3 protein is CASSPGGGTDTQYF.